This TCR beta chain emerged from a study of preoperative IRX-2 immunotherapy in early breast cancer. Treatment given: preoperative locoregional IRX-2 cytokine immunotherapy. This phase Ib study tested locoregional IRX-2 cytokine immunotherapy given before surgery. Trimming took 6 bases from V and 3 from J; bases not matched to a gene: 2. Germline CDR1 and CDR2: LNHDA and SQIVND (reference sequence). This CDR3 comprises 13 residues. Method: immunoSEQ multiplex PCR; TCRdb's copy keeps in-frame clones and lacks some. This sample carries 34,000 or so clones, around 83% of them seen once, and the ten largest clones take approximately 2.7%.

The sample consisted of lymph node tissue, taken from a patient treated with IRX-2 immunotherapy. The chain links TRBV19 to TRBJ2-3, with 8 nucleotides matching TRBD1. The TCR originated in a human donor with breast cancer. For the CDR3, the DNA is TGTGCCAGTAGAGACAGGGGTACAGATACGCAGTATTTT. This sequence encodes CASRDRGTDTQYF.